The 13 T cell receptor beta chains below come from one sample, sequenced in a study of shared T cell receptors in the human thymus. TCRdb's copy holds only in-frame clones and misses some; the assay was immunoSEQ multiplex PCR. The sample has about 660,000 clones; roughly 88% are singletons. A further study also used this sample, focusing on human thymus T cells.

The sequencing input was thymocytes. The origin of the receptors is a boy younger than two with a congenital heart defect.

The rearrangement links TRBV25-1 to TRBJ1-2, with 10 positions matching TRBD1. V dropped 1 base and J dropped 8; count of bases not matched to a gene: 16. The germline V gene encodes CDR1 MGHDK and CDR2 SYGVNS. The CDR3 covers 18 residues. CDR3 sequence reads: CASSEFASPGTGVGGYTF. The CDR3 DNA is TGTGCCAGCAGTGAATTTGCATCCCCCGGGACAGGGGTGGGAGGCTACACCTTC.

This chain uses TRBV7-9 with TRBJ2-7; D uncertain. In germline, CDR1 is SEHNR, CDR2 FQNEAQ (reference sequence). There are 12 residues in the CDR3. Trimming took 5 bases from V and 4 from J, leaving 9 bases between them. The CDR3 sequence is CASSLLGYEQYF. The CDR3 DNA reads TGTGCCAGCAGCCTTCTAGGTTACGAGCAGTACTTC.

The chain links TRBV29-1 to TRBJ2-3; 12 bases match TRBD2. Trimming cost V 5 bases and J 5 bases; bases outside gene matches: 17. The V gene's germline CDR1 is SQVTM and CDR2 ANQGSEA. The CDR3 consists of 18 residues. The chain's CDR3 is CSVRVGAGLAGWGDTQYF. The DNA of the CDR3 is TGCAGCGTTCGGGTCGGAGCCGGACTAGCGGGATGGGGAGATACGCAGTATTTT.

The chain links TRBV4-3 to TRBJ2-6; tentative D call: TRBD1 (5 bases). There are 17 residues in the CDR3. The germline gives CDR1 LGHNA, CDR2 YSLEER. Trimming removed 0 bases at V and 2 bases at J, with 11 bases between. The CDR3 region has the DNA TGCGCCAGCAGCCAAGACAGGGTTGGACCTGGGGCCAACGTCCTGACTTTC. Protein: CASSQDRVGPGANVLTF.

This sequence joins TRBV19 and TRBJ2-7; 7 nucleotides align to TRBD2. This CDR3 is built from 14 residues. Germline-derived CDR1 and CDR2 are LNHDA and SQIVND (reference sequence). V lost 0 bases, J lost 4 bases, and 3 bases stayed unmatched. DNA for the CDR3: TGTGCCAGTAGTATAGATCGGACTAGATACGAGCAGTACTTC. Its translation is CASSIDRTRYEQYF.

The chain couples TRBV2 to TRBJ2-1, with D tentatively TRBD2 (6 bases). The CDR3 contains 15 residues. The germline CDR1 and CDR2 sequences are SNHLY and FYNNEI. The V end lost 3 bases, the J end lost 5 bases, and 14 bases lay between the germline ends. The CDR3 spells CASSDAGMPDNEQFF. CDR3 DNA sequence: TGTGCCAGCAGTGACGCGGGGATGCCCGACAATGAGCAGTTCTTC.

This clone was recorded only once. The rearrangement uses TRBV5-1 and TRBJ2-2, with 9 positions matching TRBD2. Germline V lookup: CDR1 SGHRS, CDR2 YFSETQ. Trimming took 4 bases from V and 4 from J; bases not matched to a gene: 8. This CDR3 has 16 residues. Here the CDR3 reads CASSHLAGRSTGELFF. In DNA form, the CDR3 reads TGCGCCAGCAGCCATCTAGCGGGAAGGAGCACCGGGGAGCTGTTTTTT.

This clone was recorded once. This rearrangement joins TRBV30 to TRBJ1-1, with TRBD1 matching over 10 bases. CDR1 GTSNPN and CDR2 SVGIG come from the germline V gene (reference sequence). The CDR3 runs to 16 residues. J lost 3 bases, V lost 2 bases, and 9 bases had no gene match. The CDR3 DNA follows: TGTGCCTGGAGTCTCCCGACAGGGGGCTATGACACTGAAGCTTTCTTT. Amino acid sequence: CAWSLPTGGYDTEAFF.

V usage is TRBV11-2 and J usage is TRBJ1-1, with D perhaps TRBD1 (5 bases). The V gene's germline CDR1 is SGHAT and CDR2 FQNNGV. V lost 0 bases, J lost 3 bases, and 14 bases lay in between. CDR3 length: 16 amino acids. CDR3 DNA sequence: TGTGCCAGCAGCTTAGATTCTCCCAGGGATGACACTGAAGCTTTCTTT. Residues: CASSLDSPRDDTEAFF.

The V and J genes are TRBV2 and TRBJ1-1; D is possibly TRBD1 (5 bases). This CDR3 has 16 amino acids. With 4 bases removed from V and 3 bases from J, the gap between germline ends came to 18 bases. The germline gives CDR1 SNHLY, CDR2 FYNNEI. This chain's CDR3 is CASSGRSAAGDTEAFF. As DNA, the CDR3 is TGTGCCAGCAGTGGCCGGTCAGCTGCGGGGGACACTGAAGCTTTCTTT.

V gene TRBV11-3 combines with J gene TRBJ2-7; D is ambiguous. The CDR3 sequence is 16 residues long. V was cut by 1 base and J by 3 bases, with 16 bases left in between. Germline V gives CDR1 SGHNT, CDR2 YENEEA. CDR3 region: CASSLGVKRLGYEQYF. CDR3 DNA: TGTGCCAGCAGCTTAGGCGTAAAACGACTTGGCTACGAGCAGTACTTC.

The rearrangement links TRBV5-4 to TRBJ2-7; D might be TRBD1 (7 bases). Trimming removed 2 bases at V and 0 bases at J, with 15 bases between. CDR3 length: 16 residues. Germline V gives CDR1 SGHNT, CDR2 YYREEE (reference sequence). CDR3 nucleotide sequence: TGTGCCAGCAGCTTAGGAGGGACAGCCATCTCCTACGAGCAGTACTTC. Translated, it gives CASSLGGTAISYEQYF.

V usage is TRBV9 and J usage is TRBJ1-3; TRBD1 matches 7 bases. The CDR3 is 14 amino acids. Trimming took 4 bases from V and 4 from J; bases not matched to a gene: 5. CDR1 is SGDLS, CDR2 YYNGEE, per germline. CDR3 residues: CASSLGTAGNTIYF. The CDR3 region has the DNA TGTGCCAGCAGCCTCGGGACAGCCGGAAACACCATATATTTT.